These 3 T cell receptor beta chains originate from one sample sequenced in a study of radiation and T cells in renal cell carcinoma. The table came from immunoSEQ multiplex PCR; TCRdb's copy has only in-frame clones and leaves some out. The table lists about 64,000 clones, about 83% of them singletons. Noted time point: blood 4 weeks post-SBRT, at nephrectomy. The treatment denotes: 15 Gy SBRT to primary tumor, nephrectomy 4 weeks later. The specimen was blood, collected from a patient whose treatment included radiotherapy and nephrectomy. All receptors come from a man aged 55-75 years with renal cell carcinoma.

This chain connects TRBV5-1 to TRBJ2-3; TRBD2 matches at 9 bases. The germline V gene encodes CDR1 SGHRS and CDR2 YFSETQ. V lost 0 bases, J lost 6 bases, and 8 bases stayed unmatched. This CDR3 region has 16 residues. CDR3 sequence: CASSLEIAGVGDTQYF. In DNA, the CDR3 is TGCGCCAGCAGCTTGGAGATAGCGGGAGTGGGGGATACGCAGTATTTT.

This chain uses TRBV6-1 with TRBJ1-1, with D hard to call. Germline CDR1 reads MNHNS; CDR2 reads SASEGT. CDR3 length: 14 residues. Trimming removed 11 bases from V and 2 bases from J, with 18 bases in between. CDR3 coding DNA: TGTGCCGGCGGGGAGGGATGGACCAACACTGAAGCTTTCTTT. Its translation: CAGGEGWTNTEAFF.

V and J are TRBV7-7 and TRBJ2-2; unclear D gene. The V end was cut by 2 bases, the J end by 1 base, with 5 bases between. This CDR3 has 14 amino acids. Germline CDR1 reads SSHAT; CDR2 reads FNYEAQ (reference sequence). The CDR3 spells CASSLFLNTGELFF. In nucleotides, the CDR3 is TGTGCCAGCAGCTTATTCTTGAACACCGGGGAGCTGTTTTTT.